This entry lists 20 T cell receptor beta chains sequenced from one sample in a study of T-cell reconstitution after alpha-beta-depleted transplantation in children. Library preparation (for TCRbeta) was performed with unique molecular identifiers. MiXCR, applied by TCRdb to the PCR reads, yields one record per CDR3 protein. This table has over 400,000 distinct CDR3 sequences, around 13% appearing once. Specimen: PBMCs from the stem cell graft donor, collected from the stem cell graft. Receptors originate from a human donor who donated a stem cell graft to a child with combined immunodeficiency.

The chain combines TRBV11-3 with TRBJ2-7, with 11 bases fitting TRBD2. The CDR3 runs to 13 residues. The junction had 7 bases not matched to a gene; V was cut back by 10 bases and J by 5 bases. Germline CDR1 is SGHNT and CDR2 is YENEEA. This CDR3 reads CAISTSGNHEQYF. The CDR3 coding sequence is TGTGCCATCTCGACTAGCGGGAACCACGAGCAGTACTTC.

This chain joins TRBV12-3 or TRBV12-4 and TRBJ2-6; TRBD1 is a possible D gene (5 bases). The CDR3 runs 16 residues. Trimming cost V 6 bases and J 0 bases, with 12 bases left between them. The CDR3 protein is CASSHDRVSGANVLTF. CDR3 in DNA: TGTGCCAGCAGCCACGACAGAGTCTCTGGGGCCAACGTCCTGACTTTC.

The rearrangement joins TRBV6-2 or TRBV6-3 to TRBJ2-5; D is perhaps TRBD2 (5 bases). The CDR3 is 13 amino acids. V gave up 3 bases and J gave up 4 bases, with 9 bases separating them. The germline V gene encodes CDR1 MNHEY and CDR2 SVGEGT. CDR3 loop: CASSYEEGETQYF. As DNA, the CDR3 is TGTGCCAGCAGTTATGAAGAGGGAGAGACCCAGTACTTC.

The V and J genes are TRBV6-2 or TRBV6-3 and TRBJ1-4, with a tentative D call TRBD1 (5 bases). The CDR3 loop spans 15 amino acids. The germline V gene encodes CDR1 MNHEY and CDR2 SVGEGT. V shed 0 bases and J shed 4 bases, with 9 bases lying between them. The CDR3: CASSYSGGVNEKLFF. DNA of the CDR3: TGTGCCAGCAGTTACTCCGGGGGAGTTAATGAAAAACTGTTTTTT.

There are many counts of this clonotype. The CDR3 nucleotides are TGCGCCAGCAGCTCCAACCCCGGGGGTCAAGAGACCCAGTACTTC. This codes for CASSSNPGGQETQYF. The rearrangement joins TRBV4-3 to TRBJ2-5; tentative D call: TRBD2 (6 bases). The germline gives CDR1 LGHNA, CDR2 YSLEER. V lost 5 bases and J lost 2, with 15 bases in between. This CDR3 has 15 amino acids.

A few counts support this clonotype. The genes are TRBV15 and TRBJ1-2; D is ambiguous. The V and J ends lost 1 base and 5 bases respectively, with 14 bases between them. From germline, CDR1 is LNHNV and CDR2 YYDKDF (reference sequence). CDR3 size: 15 residues. CDR3 in DNA: TGTGCCACCAGCAGAGGTGGTCAGGCGGGGTATGGCTACACCTTC. As protein: CATSRGGQAGYGYTF.

The table lists this clonotype with many counts. The chain employs TRBV9 and TRBJ2-3; 7 bases are a match to TRBD2. Germline trimming cut 7 bases from V and 4 bases from J; bases unmatched to any gene: 9. CDR1 SGDLS and CDR2 YYNGEE come from the germline V gene. This CDR3 is 14 amino acids long. CDR3 bases: TGTGCCAGCGGCTGGGGAGGGGCCGCAGATACGCAGTATTTT. This encodes CASGWGGAADTQYF. Full variable domain (missing parts from reference TRBV9 and TRBJ2-3): DSGVTQTPKHLITATGQRVTLRCSPRSGDLSVYWYQQSLDQGLQFLIQYYNGEERAKGNILERFSAQQFPDLHSELNLSSLELGDSALYFCASGWGGAADTQYFGPGTRLTVL.

This clonotype was recorded many times. The chain combines TRBV11-2 with TRBJ2-6; 10 bases line up with TRBD1. The germline CDR1 and CDR2 sequences are SGHAT and FQNNGV. V dropped 10 bases and J dropped 2; count of bases not matched to a gene: 14. The CDR3 has 18 amino acids. The CDR3 protein is CATRPGTGVFTGANVLTF. The DNA of the CDR3 is TGTGCCACCCGTCCCGGGACAGGGGTTTTTACTGGGGCCAACGTCCTGACTTTC.

V usage is TRBV6-6 and J usage is TRBJ1-2; TRBD1 might be the D (6 bases). V lost 2 bases to trimming and J lost 8 bases, with 12 bases between them. The CDR3 contains 13 residues. Germline assignment: CDR1 MNHNY and CDR2 SVGAGI (reference sequence). The CDR3 region has the DNA TGTGCCAGCAGTTACCGGGGGGCGCGAGGCTACACCTTC. This encodes CASSYRGARGYTF.

The gene calls are TRBV4-3 and TRBJ2-1; D is uncertain. Germline V lookup: CDR1 LGHNA, CDR2 YSLEER. CDR3 size: 14 residues. Trimming pared 0 bases from V and 10 bases from J, leaving 13 bases between. CDR3 nucleotide sequence: TGCGCCAGCAGCCAAGATGGGCAGATGTCCGAGCAGTTCTTC. It yields the protein CASSQDGQMSEQFF.

The CDR3 bases are TGCAGTGCTAGCGACCAGATCGAGCAGTTCTTC. It specifies CSASDQIEQFF. This chain joins TRBV20-1 and TRBJ2-1, with D unclear. This CDR3 contains 11 residues. Germline CDR1 DFQATT, CDR2 SNEGSKA (reference sequence). Between the trimmed V and J ends, which lost 3 bases and 10 bases, there was a span of 10 bases.

A remark on this clonotype: A much larger clone lies a single base off, so this may be a read error. This chain uses TRBV12-3 or TRBV12-4 with TRBJ2-7; no clear D gene. The V gene lost 2 bases and the J gene lost 4 bases, with 3 bases spanning the gap. This CDR3 has 11 amino acids. The CDR3 coding sequence is TGTGCCAGCAGTTTAAAGTACGAGCAGTACTTC. Translation gives CASSLKYEQYF.

The chain employs TRBV15 and TRBJ2-3; 7 bases fit TRBD2. The junction had 9 bases not matched to a gene; V was cut back by 0 bases and J by 9 bases. This CDR3 region has 15 residues. Germline V lookup: CDR1 LNHNV, CDR2 YYDKDF (reference sequence). CDR3 sequence reads: CATSRDSTGGGTQYF. The CDR3 DNA sequence: TGTGCCACCAGCAGAGATAGTACCGGGGGAGGGACGCAGTATTTT. The whole variable domain, filled in from reference TRBV15 and TRBJ2-3, reads DAMVIQNPRYQVTQFGKPVTLSCSQTLNHNVMYWYQQKSSQAPKLLFHYYDKDFNNEADTPDNFQSRRPNTSFCFLDIRSPGLGDTAMYLCATSRDSTGGGTQYFGPGTRLTVL.

The chain has TRBV20-1 and TRBJ2-1, with 10 bases that match TRBD1. This CDR3 region has 16 residues. CDR1 is DFQATT and CDR2 is SNEGSKA in the germline V gene (reference sequence). J was trimmed by 4 bases and V by 1 base; bases with no gene match: 7. The CDR3 DNA is TGCAGTGCTAGAGGACAGGGGGCGCGTTCATACAATGAGCAGTTCTTC. Its translation: CSARGQGARSYNEQFF.

This chain links TRBV19 with TRBJ2-1; D not certain. Germline lookup yields CDR1 LNHDA and CDR2 SQIVND (reference sequence). V lost 11 bases to trimming and J lost 4 bases, with 12 bases between them. The CDR3 extends over 12 amino acids. The CDR3 loop is CAGTDGYNEQFF. CDR3 in DNA: TGTGCCGGCACAGACGGTTACAATGAGCAGTTCTTC.

The V and J genes are TRBV20-1 and TRBJ1-4, with 8 positions matching TRBD1. Germline trimming cut 3 bases from V and 7 bases from J; bases unmatched to any gene: 4. In germline, CDR1 is DFQATT, CDR2 SNEGSKA (reference sequence). CDR3 length equals 13 residues. The CDR3 loop reads CSASQTGAEKLFF. CDR3 sequence (DNA): TGCAGTGCTAGTCAGACAGGGGCTGAAAAACTGTTTTTT.

The gene calls are TRBV25-1 and TRBJ2-5; TRBD1 might be the D (5 bases). The CDR3 is made up of 15 amino acids. Trimming took 8 bases from V and 4 from J, leaving 20 bases between them. CDR1 and CDR2 (germline): MGHDK, SYGVNS. The CDR3 DNA reads TGTGCCAGCGGAGACAGAACCTTTCGGCGAGAGACCCAGTACTTC. The encoded protein is CASGDRTFRRETQYF.

The table lists this clonotype with a few counts. The chain is built from TRBV12-3 or TRBV12-4 and TRBJ1-6; 9 bases are a match to TRBD1. This CDR3 is built from 16 residues. With 5 bases clipped from V and 7 bases from J, the junction kept 9 bases outside the gene matches. The CDR3 protein is CASSETFGTGNSPLHF. The DNA of the CDR3 is TGTGCCAGCAGTGAGACCTTCGGGACAGGGAATTCACCCCTCCACTTT.

The gene calls are TRBV29-1 and TRBJ2-7, with TRBD2 identical over 7 bases. Germline-derived CDR1 and CDR2 are SQVTM and ANQGSEA. The CDR3 runs 14 residues. V lost 3 bases to trimming and J lost 3 bases; unmatched junction nucleotides: 8. In DNA, the CDR3 is TGCAGCGTTGAGGAGGCGGGAGCCGTCTACGAGCAGTACTTC. It translates to CSVEEAGAVYEQYF.

This clonotype has just a few counts. This chain links TRBV4-3 with TRBJ2-1; D is possibly TRBD2 (5 bases). This CDR3 comprises 14 residues. Germline-derived CDR1 and CDR2 are LGHNA and YSLEER. V dropped 10 bases and J dropped 0 bases, with 13 bases sitting between them. CDR3 bases: TGCGCCACCTCCAGCGGCAGCTCCTACAATGAGCAGTTCTTC. As protein: CATSSGSSYNEQFF.